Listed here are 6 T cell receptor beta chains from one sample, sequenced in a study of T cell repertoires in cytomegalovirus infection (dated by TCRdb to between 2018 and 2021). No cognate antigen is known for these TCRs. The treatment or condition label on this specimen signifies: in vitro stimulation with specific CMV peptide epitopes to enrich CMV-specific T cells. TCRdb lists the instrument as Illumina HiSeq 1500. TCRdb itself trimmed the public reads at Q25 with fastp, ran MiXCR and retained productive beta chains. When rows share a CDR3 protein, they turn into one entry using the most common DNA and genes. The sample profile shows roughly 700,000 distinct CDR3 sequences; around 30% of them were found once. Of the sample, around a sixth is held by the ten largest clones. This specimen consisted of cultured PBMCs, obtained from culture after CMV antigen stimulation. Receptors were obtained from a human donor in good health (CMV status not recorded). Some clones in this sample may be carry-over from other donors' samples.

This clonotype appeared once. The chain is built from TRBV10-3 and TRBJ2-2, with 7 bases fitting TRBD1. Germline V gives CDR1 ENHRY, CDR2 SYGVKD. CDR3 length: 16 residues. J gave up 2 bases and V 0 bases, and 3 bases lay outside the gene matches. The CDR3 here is CAISESRQGNTGELFF. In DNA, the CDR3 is TGTGCCATCAGTGAGTCTAGACAGGGTAACACCGGGGAGCTGTTTTTT.

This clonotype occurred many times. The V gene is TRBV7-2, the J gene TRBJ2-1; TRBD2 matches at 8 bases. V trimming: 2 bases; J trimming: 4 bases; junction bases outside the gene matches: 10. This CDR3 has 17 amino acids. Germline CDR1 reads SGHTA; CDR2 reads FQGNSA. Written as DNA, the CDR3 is TGTGCCAGCAGCTTAAGGCCAGCGGTAGCGGGGTACAATGAGCAGTTCTTC. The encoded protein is CASSLRPAVAGYNEQFF. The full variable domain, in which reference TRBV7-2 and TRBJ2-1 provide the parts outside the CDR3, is GAGVSQSPSNKVTEKGKDVELRCDPISGHTALYWYRQSLGQGLEFLIYFQGNSAPDKSGLPSDRFSAERTGGSVSTLTIQRTQQEDSAVYLCASSLRPAVAGYNEQFFGPGTRLTVL.

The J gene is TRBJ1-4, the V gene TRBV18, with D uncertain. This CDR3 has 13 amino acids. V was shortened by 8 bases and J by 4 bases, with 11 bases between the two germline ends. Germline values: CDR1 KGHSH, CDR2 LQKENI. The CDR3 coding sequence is TGTGCCAGCACAAGCGGGGTTAATGAAAAACTGTTTTTT. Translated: CASTSGVNEKLFF. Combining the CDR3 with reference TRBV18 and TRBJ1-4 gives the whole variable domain NAGVMQNPRHLVRRRGQEARLRCSPMKGHSHVYWYRQLPEEGLKFMVYLQKENIIDESGMPKERFSAEFPKEGPSILRIQQVVRGDSAAYFCASTSGVNEKLFFGSGTQLSVL.

CDR3 DNA sequence: TGTGCCAGCAGTTATCAAACCGGGACGCCCCAAGGCGGCGATCAGCCCCAGCATTTT. Its protein is CASSYQTGTPQGGDQPQHF. The chain has TRBV6-6 and TRBJ1-5; possible D gene TRBD1, 5 bases. Trimming shortened V by 3 bases and J by 5 bases, and 26 bases separated the two germline ends. Germline CDR1 reads MNHNY; CDR2 reads SVGAGI (reference sequence). This CDR3 contains 19 residues.

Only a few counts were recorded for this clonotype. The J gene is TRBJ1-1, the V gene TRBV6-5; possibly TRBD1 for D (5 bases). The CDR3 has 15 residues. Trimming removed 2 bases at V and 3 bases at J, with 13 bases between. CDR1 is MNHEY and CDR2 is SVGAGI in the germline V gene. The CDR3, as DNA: TGTGCCAGCAGTTACGAGGCAGGGTGGGACACTGAAGCTTTCTTT. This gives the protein CASSYEAGWDTEAFF.

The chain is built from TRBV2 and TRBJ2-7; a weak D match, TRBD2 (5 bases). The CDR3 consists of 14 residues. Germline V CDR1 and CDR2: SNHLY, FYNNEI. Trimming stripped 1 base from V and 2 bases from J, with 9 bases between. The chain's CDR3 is CASSEGLAPYEQYF. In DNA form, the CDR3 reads TGTGCCAGCAGTGAAGGGCTAGCACCCTACGAGCAGTACTTC. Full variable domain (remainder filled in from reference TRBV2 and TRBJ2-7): EPEVTQTPSHQVTQMGQEVILRCVPISNHLYFYWYRQILGQKVEFLVSFYNNEISEKSEIFDDQFSVERPDGSNFTLKIRSTKLEDSAMYFCASSEGLAPYEQYFGPGTRLTVT.